This TCR beta chain was documented in a study of response to subunit inactivated influenza vaccine. TCRdb recomputed calls from the RT-PCR reads with MiXCR, one row per CDR3 protein. This table holds 560,000 or so distinct CDR3 sequences, 7.6% found once. Trimming pared 0 bases from V and 7 bases from J, leaving 12 bases between. The CDR3 is 14 amino acids. Germline CDR1 and CDR2: SGHDN and FVKESK. This clonotype was detected many times. This sequence joins TRBV14 and TRBJ1-1; D is undetermined. This receptor was taken from a man aged 50-75 years who received an inactivated influenza vaccine. The material sequenced was PBMCs from blood, taken around 2 years after vaccination. The CDR3 spells CASSQDRWGSEAFF. In nucleotides, the CDR3 is TGTGCCAGCAGCCAAGATCGATGGGGTAGTGAAGCTTTCTTT.